This T cell receptor beta chain was sequenced for a study of blood T cell repertoires in COVID-19. Profiling relied on immunoSEQ multiplex PCR, and the TCRdb table lists in-frame clones only, not all of them. In the table there are hundreds of thousands of clones, 88% of which are singletons. V was cut by 5 bases and J by 0 bases, with 12 bases left in between. The CDR3 has 15 amino acids. Per the germline V gene, CDR1 is SGHRS and CDR2 is YFSETQ. Sequencing was done on a sample of peripheral blood. The origin of this receptor is a woman in her seventies with COVID-19, enrolled during active disease. This chain joins TRBV5-1 and TRBJ2-1; D perhaps matches TRBD2 (5 bases). The CDR3 nucleotides read TGCGCCAGCAGAGCGAGCGGAAACTCCTACAATGAGCAGTTCTTC. Translating it yields CASRASGNSYNEQFF.